This TCR beta chain was documented in a study of tumor-infiltrating lymphocytes in primary liver carcinoma. From approximately 550 ng of total RNA, TCR beta-specific cDNA was reverse-transcribed using a constant-region primer. Employing slightly modified ARM-PCR, three nested multiplex PCR rounds were run, and these gave rise to the TCR beta libraries. The first two PCR rounds, roughly 9 cycles each, used TRBV1-TRBV30 forward primers and a C-beta reverse primer. TCRdb re-analysed the multiplex PCR reads in MiXCR, keeping a single row per CDR3 protein. The sample holds fewer than 350,000 distinct CDR3 sequences, about two thirds seen once. The CDR3 has 10 residues. Germline lookup yields CDR1 SGHKS and CDR2 YYEKEE (reference sequence). Worth noting for this clonotype: This could be a read error, since a much larger clone is one nucleotide away.

Germline DNA was also extracted, and blood RNA derived from unsorted whole blood. The chain recombines TRBV5-5 with TRBJ2-1; D gene uncertain. The TCR sequence derives from a middle-aged man with primary liver carcinoma and hepatitis B virus infection. The material sequenced was peripheral blood. The CDR3 DNA follows: TGTGCCCCCCCTAACAATGAGCAGTCCTTC. Protein sequence: CAPPNNEQSF.